These 25 T cell receptor beta chains share one sample of origin, sequenced in a study of shared clonotypes between healthy human individuals. The repertoire was sequenced with immunoSEQ multiplex PCR; TCRdb's copy has only in-frame clones and lacks some. The table lists 1,500,000 or so clones, approximately 98.5% of them singletons, with about 0.34% in the top ten. Specimen: naive CD4+ T cells sorted from blood. Subset denoted: CD45RA+ positively selected. The receptor source for this set is a man younger than 45 in good health.

The CDR3 reads CASSRSDRGFADTQYF. CDR3 DNA: TGTGCCAGTAGTAGATCTGACAGGGGCTTCGCAGATACGCAGTATTTT. V and J are TRBV19 and TRBJ2-3; 8 nucleotides align to TRBD1. This CDR3 has 16 residues. V gave up 4 bases and J gave up 4 bases; unmatched junction bases: 10. Germline V lookup: CDR1 LNHDA, CDR2 SQIVND (reference sequence).

The rearrangement joins TRBV5-1 to TRBJ2-1; 7 bases are shared with TRBD2. The junction had 2 bases not matched to a gene; V was cut back by 2 bases and J by 0 bases. Looked up from germline, CDR1 is SGHRS and CDR2 is YFSETQ. This CDR3 spans 15 amino acids. CDR3 coding DNA: TGCGCCAGCAGCTTACTAGCGCCCTCCTACAATGAGCAGTTCTTC. This sequence encodes CASSLLAPSYNEQFF.

Of note for this clone: The sample contains more than one DNA sequence encoding this CDR3. This chain links TRBV5-1 with TRBJ2-7; TRBD2 agrees at 10 bases. CDR3 size: 15 residues. Germline loops: CDR1 SGHRS, CDR2 YFSETQ. After removal of 3 bases from V and 1 base from J, the junction contained 4 bases not matched to a gene. The CDR3 protein is CASSSLAGSSYEQYF. The CDR3 DNA is TGCGCCAGCAGCTCACTAGCGGGGTCATCCTACGAGCAGTACTTC.

The chain combines TRBV15 with TRBJ2-7; D is ambiguous. The CDR3 is 15 residues long. CDR1 is LNHNV, CDR2 YYDKDF, per germline (reference sequence). Trimming took 1 base from V and 2 from J, leaving 12 bases between them. The DNA of the CDR3 is TGTGCCACCAGCAGAGGCAGAACAGCAACCTACGAGCAGTACTTC. Translated: CATSRGRTATYEQYF.

The V gene is TRBV14, the J gene TRBJ2-7; 10 bases line up with TRBD1. Looked up from germline, CDR1 is SGHDN and CDR2 is FVKESK. Unmatched junction bases numbered 3, after V lost 3 bases and J lost 1 base. This CDR3 contains 15 residues. The chain's CDR3 is CASSQGQGPSYEQYF. The CDR3 region has the DNA TGTGCCAGCAGCCAGGGACAGGGGCCTTCCTACGAGCAGTACTTC.

The V call is TRBV4-1, the J call TRBJ2-1; D not certain. CDR3 length: 15 amino acids. V was pared by 6 bases and J by 6 bases, with 18 bases between. Looked up from germline, CDR1 is MGHRA and CDR2 is YSYEKL. CDR3 protein: CASRPEGWLFNEQFF. The CDR3 DNA is TGCGCCAGCAGACCGGAAGGGTGGCTCTTCAATGAGCAGTTCTTC.

The J gene is TRBJ2-5, the V gene TRBV18; 9 positions agree with TRBD1. Germline CDR1 and CDR2: KGHSH and LQKENI. The CDR3 extends over 15 amino acids. J gave up 4 bases and V 5 bases, and 8 bases lay outside the gene matches. The CDR3 DNA is TGTGCCAGCTCAACGACAGGGGGGCTACGAGAGACCCAGTACTTC. Translation: CASSTTGGLRETQYF.

The rearrangement uses TRBV27 and TRBJ2-4, with a tentative D call TRBD2 (6 bases). Germline V gene sequence: CDR1 MNHEY, CDR2 SMNVEV (reference sequence). V was trimmed by 4 bases and J by 8 bases, leaving 21 bases between them. CDR3 length: 16 residues. As DNA, the CDR3 is TGTGCCAGCAGTTCAATCCGGGACGGGAGAAGGGACATTCAGTACTTC. It is translated as CASSSIRDGRRDIQYF.

The CDR3 bases are TGTGCCAGCAGCTTAGGAGGGGAGGCAGAGACCCAGTACTTC. Translation gives CASSLGGEAETQYF. V is TRBV7-2 and J is TRBJ2-5; perhaps TRBD2 as D (6 bases). CDR1 is SGHTA and CDR2 is FQGNSA in the germline V gene. Trimming removed 1 base at V and 4 bases at J, with 10 bases between. CDR3 length: 14 residues.

A word on this clone: The same CDR3 is also encoded by other DNA sequences in this sample. The V and J genes are TRBV28 and TRBJ2-3, with no clear D. V gave up 6 bases and J gave up 6 bases, with 7 bases separating them. Germline V gene lookup returns CDR1 MDHEN and CDR2 SYDVKM. This CDR3 has 11 residues. The CDR3 nucleotides read TGTGCCAGCAGCAAGAGGGATACGCAGTATTTT. Its protein product is CASSKRDTQYF. Combining the CDR3 with reference TRBV28 and TRBJ2-3 gives the whole variable domain DVKVTQSSRYLVKRTGEKVFLECVQDMDHENMFWYRQDPGLGLRLIYFSYDVKMKEKGDIPEGYSVSREKKERFSLILESASTNQTSMYLCASSKRDTQYFGPGTRLTVL.

This chain uses TRBV7-2 with TRBJ2-3; TRBD1 aligns across 9 bases. CDR3 length: 18 amino acids. From germline, CDR1 is SGHTA and CDR2 FQGNSA. The V and J ends lost 2 bases and 4 bases, in that order; junction bases with no gene match: 13. This CDR3 is CASSLLLRLDRGPDTQYF. The CDR3 DNA reads as TGTGCCAGCAGCTTACTACTGCGGCTGGACAGGGGTCCAGATACGCAGTATTTT. The whole variable domain, filled in from reference TRBV7-2 and TRBJ2-3, reads GAGVSQSPSNKVTEKGKDVELRCDPISGHTALYWYRQSLGQGLEFLIYFQGNSAPDKSGLPSDRFSAERTGGSVSTLTIQRTQQEDSAVYLCASSLLLRLDRGPDTQYFGPGTRLTVL.

The rearrangement joins TRBV29-1 to TRBJ2-7; D ambiguous. CDR1 is SQVTM, CDR2 ANQGSEA, per germline. Trimming shortened V by 4 bases and J by 0 bases, and 13 bases separated the two germline ends. The CDR3 covers 14 residues. The DNA of the CDR3 is TGCAGCGTTGGCCCCCGTTTGTCCTCCTACGAGCAGTACTTC. It specifies CSVGPRLSSYEQYF.

With regard to this clone: Other DNA sequences in this sample translate to the same CDR3. The chain has TRBV2 and TRBJ1-5; 9 bases match TRBD1. CDR1 is SNHLY and CDR2 is FYNNEI in the germline V gene. This CDR3 comprises 14 residues. The junction had 0 bases not matched to a gene; V was cut back by 4 bases and J by 2 bases. CDR3 protein: CASSGTGGNQPQHF. The CDR3 DNA reads TGTGCCAGCAGTGGGACAGGGGGCAATCAGCCCCAGCATTTT.

The chain recombines TRBV29-1 with TRBJ1-1, with D perhaps TRBD1 (5 bases). The CDR3 sequence is 12 residues long. The germline gives CDR1 SQVTM, CDR2 ANQGSEA. V was cut by 5 bases and J by 8 bases, with 15 bases left in between. CDR3 region: CSVHPPRAEAFF. DNA of the CDR3: TGCAGCGTTCATCCCCCCAGGGCGGAAGCTTTCTTT.

This CDR3 reads CASSWGQGVNTQYF. Written as DNA, the CDR3 is TGTGCCAGCAGCTGGGGACAGGGGGTGAATACGCAGTATTTT. The chain combines TRBV7-2 with TRBJ2-3; TRBD1 matches 11 bases. The germline V gene has CDR1 SGHTA and CDR2 FQGNSA. V was clipped by 4 bases and J by 7 bases; unmatched bases: 4. This CDR3 region has 14 residues.

The CDR3 DNA reads as TGCGCCAGTACACTAGCGGAACTCAACACCGGGGAGCTGTTTTTT. This gives the protein CASTLAELNTGELFF. The chain is built from TRBV5-1 and TRBJ2-2, with 8 positions matching TRBD2. Germline loops: CDR1 SGHRS, CDR2 YFSETQ. V gave up 8 bases and J gave up 2 bases; unmatched junction bases: 8. The CDR3 covers 15 residues.

CDR3 loop: CASSLVWVGDSEQFF. The CDR3 DNA reads TGTGCCAGCAGCTTAGTATGGGTCGGGGATTCTGAGCAGTTCTTC. The genes are TRBV11-2 and TRBJ2-1; tentatively, D is TRBD2 (5 bases). This CDR3 spans 15 amino acids. Trimming removed 1 base at V and 9 bases at J, with 16 bases between. Germline lookup yields CDR1 SGHAT and CDR2 FQNNGV.

The rearrangement uses TRBV7-2 and TRBJ2-1; D is tentatively TRBD1 or TRBD2 (6 bases each). This CDR3 region has 15 residues. The V gene's germline CDR1 is SGHTA and CDR2 FQGNSA. Trimming removed 5 bases at V and 5 bases at J, with 16 bases between. The DNA of the CDR3 is TGTGCCAGCAGCCCTCAGGGGACTGGGCACAATGAGCAGTTCTTC. Translated, it gives CASSPQGTGHNEQFF. The complete variable domain, with remaining parts taken from reference TRBV7-2 and TRBJ2-1, reads GAGVSQSPSNKVTEKGKDVELRCDPISGHTALYWYRQSLGQGLEFLIYFQGNSAPDKSGLPSDRFSAERTGGSVSTLTIQRTQQEDSAVYLCASSPQGTGHNEQFFGPGTRLTVL.

This chain joins TRBV2 and TRBJ2-5; 14 nucleotides match TRBD2. This CDR3 is 18 amino acids long. V shed 8 bases, J shed 5 bases, and the junction held 16 bases outside the gene matches. CDR1 and CDR2 (germline): SNHLY, FYNNEI. The CDR3, as DNA: TGTGCCAGCCACCCTTGGGGACTAGCGGGAGCTGGTGTGGAGACCCAGTACTTC. It codes for CASHPWGLAGAGVETQYF.

V gene TRBV9 combines with J gene TRBJ1-5; 9 positions agree with TRBD1. V lost 4 bases, J lost 6 bases, and 5 bases stayed unmatched. This CDR3 has 14 residues. Germline assignment: CDR1 SGDLS and CDR2 YYNGEE. As DNA, the CDR3 is TGTGCCAGCAGCCCCCCGGGACAGGGTCAGCCCCAGCATTTT. Protein product: CASSPPGQGQPQHF.

The rearrangement links TRBV27 to TRBJ2-2, with a possible D match to TRBD1 (5 bases). Per germline, CDR1 MNHEY and CDR2 SMNVEV (reference sequence). With 4 bases removed from V and 4 bases from J, the gap between germline ends came to 16 bases. The length of the CDR3 is 16 residues. As DNA, the CDR3 is TGTGCCAGCAGTTACCGACAGTTTACAAGCACCGGGGAGCTGTTTTTT. Amino acids: CASSYRQFTSTGELFF.

This clone was seen a single time. The chain uses TRBV6-6 and TRBJ2-7, with a possible D match to TRBD1 (6 bases). CDR3 length equals 14 residues. Germline V gene sequence: CDR1 MNHNY, CDR2 SVGAGI (reference sequence). V lost 6 bases and J 6 bases, leaving 18 bases between the germline ends. Here the CDR3 reads CASRGRQDLSEQYF. CDR3 sequence (DNA): TGTGCCAGCAGAGGAAGACAGGATTTAAGCGAGCAGTACTTC.

The genes are TRBV29-1 and TRBJ2-1, with 7 positions matching TRBD2. V was clipped by 6 bases and J by 1 base; unmatched bases: 3. The CDR3 length is 13 residues. CDR1 and CDR2 (germline): SQVTM, ANQGSEA. CDR3 coding DNA: TGCAGCGTGAGCGGGATTTCCTACAATGAGCAGTTCTTC. This sequence encodes CSVSGISYNEQFF.

The rearrangement links TRBV7-9 to TRBJ1-2; D unclear. Germline-derived CDR1 and CDR2 are SEHNR and FQNEAQ (reference sequence). This CDR3 region has 15 residues. V shed 2 bases and J shed 3 bases, with 13 bases lying between them. CDR3 loop: CASSLWAGLDYGYTF. For the CDR3, the DNA is TGTGCCAGCAGCTTATGGGCGGGATTGGACTATGGCTACACCTTC.

This chain links TRBV7-9 with TRBJ2-7, with D possibly being TRBD2 (6 bases). The V and J ends lost 6 bases and 5 bases respectively, with 20 bases between them. The CDR3 sequence is 15 residues long. The germline V gene encodes CDR1 SEHNR and CDR2 FQNEAQ (reference sequence). CDR3 protein: CASSWKAGTQNEQYF. In DNA form, the CDR3 reads TGTGCCAGCAGTTGGAAAGCCGGGACTCAAAACGAGCAGTACTTC. The variable domain in full, completed from reference TRBV7-9 and TRBJ2-7, reads DTGVSQNPRHKITKRGQNVTFRCDPISEHNRLYWYRQTLGQGPEFLTYFQNEAQLEKSRLLSDRFSAERPKGSFSTLEIQRTEQGDSAMYLCASSWKAGTQNEQYFGPGTRLTVT.